This TCR beta chain emerged from a study of untreated major depressive disorder. This clone is a singleton in its sample. Participants with major medical conditions, Axis I/II comorbidities, regular medication or illicit drug use were excluded. Roughly 27 ml of blood was drawn into EDTA tubes. Sequencing was performed with immunoSEQ multiplex PCR; in TCRdb, only in-frame clones are kept and a portion is missing. The sample has 20,000 to 25,000 clones, nearly 90% seen once; the top ten hold 0.4% to 0.6%. The sequence came from a woman aged 35 to 49 in good health. Input material: CD4+ T cells from PBMCs.

The CDR3 sequence: CASSLGLATDTQYF. The CDR3 DNA follows: TGTGCCAGCAGCCTCGGACTAGCTACAGATACGCAGTATTTT. V and J are TRBV11-3 and TRBJ2-3, with 8 bases fitting TRBD2. This CDR3 spans 14 amino acids. Germline loops: CDR1 SGHNT, CDR2 YENEEA. The junction had 4 bases not matched to a gene; V was cut back by 5 bases and J by 3 bases.